A single sample gave rise to the 22 T cell receptor beta chains below, sequenced in a study of CD8 T cells in ankylosing spondylitis. Study results and limitations: Blood of patients with ankylosing spondylitis appeared to be characterized by a TCR beta motif of fewer than 10 highly homologous variants.

One entry per CDR3 protein results from TCRdb running MiXCR on the 5' RACE reads. The table records fewer than 550,000 distinct CDR3 sequences, less than 6% of them present only once. These receptors lack a known antigen. Sequencing was carried out using blood, either unsorted or a sorted T cell fraction (not recorded which). These receptor sequences come from a male donor with ankylosing spondylitis.

In its sample, this clonotype was seen many times. This chain joins TRBV5-1 and TRBJ2-7, with D possibly being TRBD2 (6 bases). Germline values: CDR1 SGHRS, CDR2 YFSETQ. Trimming cost V 2 bases and J 6 bases, with 18 bases left between them. The length of the CDR3 is 15 residues. Here the CDR3 reads CASSFVSGTLLEQYF. CDR3 DNA: TGCGCCAGCAGCTTTGTATCCGGGACTCTACTCGAGCAGTACTTC. Filled out from reference TRBV5-1 and TRBJ2-7, the complete variable domain reads KAGVTQTPRYLIKTRGQQVTLSCSPISGHRSVSWYQQTPGQGLQFLFEYFSETQRNKGNFPGRFSGRQFSNSRSEMNVSTLELGDSALYLCASSFVSGTLLEQYFGPGTRLTVT.

There are many counts of this clonotype. The rearrangement links TRBV9 to TRBJ2-2, with D unresolved. CDR1 and CDR2 from the germline V gene are SGDLS and YYNGEE. Trimming pared 0 bases from V and 3 bases from J, leaving 6 bases between. The CDR3 extends over 14 amino acids. The DNA of the CDR3 is TGTGCCAGCAGCGTAGGTACCCACACCGGGGAGCTGTTTTTT. This sequence encodes CASSVGTHTGELFF.

About this clonotype: At one boundary the junction diverges from the germline segment, which might be a read error. The chain combines TRBV9 with TRBJ2-2; D may correspond to TRBD1 or TRBD2 (5 bases each). The germline CDR1 and CDR2 sequences are SGDLS and YYNGEE. This CDR3 spans 16 amino acids. CDR3 amino acids: CASSVSWGSNTGELFF. CDR3 DNA: TGTGCCAGCAGCGTGAGTTGGGGGTCGAATACCGGGGAGCTGTTTTTT.

This clonotype showed up many times. The rearrangement links TRBV27 to TRBJ2-1; TRBD2 agrees at 11 bases. The germline CDR1 and CDR2 sequences are MNHEY and SMNVEV (reference sequence). The length of the CDR3 is 20 residues. The V gene end was trimmed by 1 base and the J gene end by 0 bases; junction bases not matched to a gene: 11. CDR3 DNA: TGTGCCAGCAGTTTATTTAATGGGCTAGCGGGGGGACTCTCCTACAATGAGCAGTTCTTC. Translated: CASSLFNGLAGGLSYNEQFF.

Regarding this clonotype: The missing conserved phenylalanine or tryptophan at the end of this CDR3 makes a read error likely. V gene TRBV7-9 combines with J gene TRBJ2-2, with D possibly matching TRBD2 (5 bases). Trimming removed 5 bases from V and 2 bases from J, with 9 bases in between. This CDR3 has 14 residues. The V gene's germline CDR1 is SEHNR and CDR2 FQNEAQ (reference sequence). This chain's CDR3 is CASSLEGNTGELFI. CDR3 nucleotides: TGTGCCAGCAGCCTAGAGGGAAACACCGGGGAGCTGTTTATT.

Of note for this clonotype: A much larger clone sits a single nucleotide away, making a read error possible. This chain joins TRBV29-1 and TRBJ1-1; D uncertain. The CDR3 has 12 residues. Germline V gene lookup returns CDR1 SQVTM and CDR2 ANQGSEA. CDR3 DNA: TGCAGAGTTGAAAGCGGGTACACTGAAGCTTTCTTT. It is translated as CRVESGYTEAFF.

The chain is built from TRBV7-6 and TRBJ2-1, with TRBD1 as a possible D gene (6 bases). From germline, CDR1 is SGHVS and CDR2 FNYEAQ. The CDR3 has 14 amino acids. The V gene lost 5 bases and the J gene lost 9 bases, with 17 bases spanning the gap. In nucleotides, the CDR3 is TGTGCCAGCAGCCTCCAGGGGACCTACGCTGAGCAGTTCTTC. It encodes CASSLQGTYAEQFF.

The CDR3 bases are TGTGCCAGCATCAATGGGGACAGCCCGGCGACCCAGTACTTC. It codes for CASINGDSPATQYF. This chain links TRBV6-1 with TRBJ2-5; 7 bases map to TRBD1. Germline lookup yields CDR1 MNHNS and CDR2 SASEGT. Losses at the gene ends were 7 bases for V and 7 bases for J; bases not matched to a gene: 12. The CDR3 has 14 amino acids.

In its sample, this clonotype was seen a few times. The chain links TRBV28 to TRBJ1-5, with 7 bases matching TRBD1. CDR1 and CDR2 from the germline V gene are MDHEN and SYDVKM. The CDR3 loop spans 18 amino acids. Trimming took 3 bases from V and 0 from J; bases not matched to a gene: 11. Here the CDR3 reads CASSLSLWDRDSNQPQHF. DNA for the CDR3: TGTGCCAGCAGTTTGAGTTTGTGGGACAGAGATAGCAATCAGCCCCAGCATTTT.

This clonotype was picked up many times. The V gene is TRBV5-1, the J gene TRBJ2-5, with TRBD1 matching 7 bases. The CDR3 runs 15 residues. V was pared by 3 bases and J by 4 bases, with 9 bases of the junction left unmatched. From germline, CDR1 is SGHRS and CDR2 YFSETQ. The CDR3 loop reads CASSYFPTGRETQYF. Here the CDR3 DNA reads TGCGCCAGCAGCTATTTCCCGACAGGGCGAGAGACCCAGTACTTC.

This clonotype was counted at least ten times. CDR3 protein: CASSSTGTKRGSPLHF. As DNA, the CDR3 is TGCGCCAGCAGCTCGACAGGGACTAAGCGCGGATCACCCCTCCACTTT. The chain couples TRBV5-1 to TRBJ1-6; 7 nucleotides align to TRBD1. Germline V gene data show CDR1 as SGHRS and CDR2 as YFSETQ. V gave up 3 bases and J gave up 10 bases; unmatched junction bases: 13. The CDR3 consists of 16 residues. Filled out from reference TRBV5-1 and TRBJ1-6, the complete variable domain reads KAGVTQTPRYLIKTRGQQVTLSCSPISGHRSVSWYQQTPGQGLQFLFEYFSETQRNKGNFPGRFSGRQFSNSRSEMNVSTLELGDSALYLCASSSTGTKRGSPLHFGNGTRLTVT.

This clonotype was seen many times. V gene TRBV7-9 combines with J gene TRBJ2-1; TRBD1 matches at 8 bases. The junction had 2 bases not matched to a gene; V was cut back by 3 bases and J by 4 bases. Looked up from germline, CDR1 is SEHNR and CDR2 is FQNEAQ (reference sequence). The CDR3 covers 14 residues. CDR3 DNA: TGTGCCAGCAGCTTTGACAGGGGATACAATGAGCAGTTCTTC. It translates to CASSFDRGYNEQFF.

This clonotype showed up many times. This rearrangement joins TRBV29-1 to TRBJ1-1; the match to TRBD1 covers 10 bases. The CDR3 length is 13 residues. Germline loops: CDR1 SQVTM, CDR2 ANQGSEA. Unmatched junction bases numbered 6, after V lost 6 bases and J lost 5 bases. As DNA, the CDR3 is TGCAGCGTCGTTCCGGGACAGGGGACTGAAGCTTTCTTT. Translation gives CSVVPGQGTEAFF.

This clonotype was counted only a few times. This sequence joins TRBV5-1 and TRBJ1-2, with 8 bases identical to TRBD1. CDR1 SGHRS and CDR2 YFSETQ come from the germline V gene. The CDR3 contains 15 residues. V was clipped by 4 bases and J by 1 base; unmatched bases: 6. CDR3 nucleotides: TGCGCCAGCAGCCCGGGGGGACAGGATAACTATGGCTACACCTTC. Residues: CASSPGGQDNYGYTF.

This sequence joins TRBV4-1 and TRBJ2-4; tentative D call: TRBD2 (5 bases). Germline loops: CDR1 MGHRA, CDR2 YSYEKL. The CDR3 is 17 amino acids. Trimming took 2 bases from V and 0 from J, leaving 14 bases between them. This CDR3 is CASSQMPGILAKNIQYF. The CDR3 bases are TGCGCCAGCAGCCAAATGCCGGGAATCCTAGCCAAAAACATTCAGTACTTC.

This clonotype was seen at least ten times. This sequence joins TRBV4-2 and TRBJ1-5, with 9 bases that match TRBD1. Germline CDR1 and CDR2: LGHNA and YNFKEQ. V lost 2 bases and J lost 4; bases outside the gene matches: 3. There are 15 residues in the CDR3. The CDR3 loop reads CASSQKDRGNQPQHF. CDR3 nucleotides: TGTGCCAGCAGCCAAAAGGACAGGGGAAATCAGCCCCAGCATTTT.

This clonotype has at least ten counts. This sequence joins TRBV29-1 and TRBJ2-2; D ambiguous. V gave up 4 bases and J gave up 2 bases, with 5 bases separating them. This CDR3 comprises 12 residues. CDR1 and CDR2 from the germline V gene are SQVTM and ANQGSEA. Here the CDR3 reads CSVVINTGELFF. CDR3 coding DNA: TGCAGCGTTGTCATTAACACCGGGGAGCTGTTTTTT.

In this sample, this clonotype turned up many times. This rearrangement joins TRBV18 to TRBJ2-7; D unresolved. This CDR3 is 12 amino acids long. The germline V gene has CDR1 KGHSH and CDR2 LQKENI. Trimming shortened V by 2 bases and J by 6 bases, and 8 bases separated the two germline ends. The CDR3 spells CASSPGRIEQYF. The CDR3 coding sequence is TGTGCCAGCTCACCAGGACGGATCGAGCAGTACTTC.

There are many counts of this clonotype. The CDR3 DNA sequence: TGCGCCAGCAGCCAAGATCAGGGGGGACTAGCGGTTTACAATGAGCAGTTCTTC. Translation gives CASSQDQGGLAVYNEQFF. The rearrangement joins TRBV4-1 to TRBJ2-1, with 11 bases identical to TRBD2. Germline V lookup: CDR1 MGHRA, CDR2 YSYEKL. The CDR3 spans 18 residues. Trimming removed 0 bases from V and 4 bases from J; junction bases left unmatched: 8.

Only a few counts were recorded for this clonotype. The V call is TRBV5-1, the J call TRBJ2-5; D not certain. Germline V lookup: CDR1 SGHRS, CDR2 YFSETQ. Trimming removed 3 bases at V and 1 base at J, with 7 bases between. The CDR3 totals 13 residues. CDR3 residues: CASSSTTQETQYF. The CDR3 bases are TGCGCCAGCAGCTCCACAACCCAAGAGACCCAGTACTTC.

This clonotype was recorded many times. The chain couples TRBV20-1 to TRBJ2-7, with D unclear. CDR3 length equals 13 residues. Trimming shortened V by 6 bases and J by 6 bases, and 18 bases separated the two germline ends. The germline V gene encodes CDR1 DFQATT and CDR2 SNEGSKA (reference sequence). Here the CDR3 reads CSARRDRLSEQYF. CDR3 coding DNA: TGCAGTGCCCGAAGGGATCGCCTGAGCGAGCAGTACTTC.

This clonotype was detected ten times or more. The CDR3 DNA reads TGTGCCAGCTCACCAGTGGGGGGGGAAGATGAAGCTTTCTTT. The encoded protein is CASSPVGGEDEAFF. The chain recombines TRBV18 with TRBJ1-1; weak D call: TRBD1 (5 bases). The germline gives CDR1 KGHSH, CDR2 LQKENI. V was shortened by 2 bases and J by 7 bases, with 14 bases between the two germline ends. The length of the CDR3 is 14 residues.